This T cell receptor beta chain emerged from a study of T cell responses to AZD1222 COVID-19 vaccine (dated by TCRdb to 2020 to 2023). About the investigation overall: AZD1222 recipients whose second dose came at about 4 weeks and those whose second dose came at about 12 weeks were combined into one group, since spike-specific TCR depth and breadth did not differ between the two schedules. A total of more than 230 trial participants underwent TCR sequencing, of whom 200 to 220 had received two doses of AZD1222 and some 25 had received two doses of the MenACWY control vaccine. Trial participants were enrolled by age into 18-55, 56-69 and 70-plus year subgroups, with about 150, 28 and 57 TCR-sequenced participants respectively.

In the paper's terms, the time point label means: baseline before first vaccination. Vaccinee samples were obtained from the UK trials COV001 and COV002, which included a single-blind randomized controlled phase 2/3 trial of AZD1222 (ChAdOx1 nCoV-19) in healthy adults. Trial participant PBMC samples were collected at day 0 and day 28 after the second dose for TCRbeta chain sequencing. As encoded in the germline V gene, CDR1 is MNHEY while CDR2 is SVGAGI. Including the terminal cysteine and phenylalanine, the CDR3 comprises 11 residues. Only CDR3 DNA remains: 33 bases, in frame from the first base. Cut back by 1 base and 9 bases, the V and J ends lie 6 bases apart. The CDR3 regions of human TCRbeta chains were analyzed by immunosequencing. The study's own analysis went as follows. TCRs in the repertoires were compared against a reference library of SARS-CoV-2-specific TCRs that had been generated with the MIRA antigen-specificity platform. Breadth was defined as the fraction of unique TCRs that were SARS-CoV-2-associated. Depth was defined as the fraction of total T cells that were SARS-CoV-2-associated. Using the MIRA data, each spike-specific TCR was assigned both to the spike region to which the TCR was reactive and to a CD4 or CD8 class. Log10-transformed breadth and depth values were compared by one-way ANOVA with Sidak's multiple comparisons tests. Here the immuneACCESS table is served through TCRdb, limited to in-frame sequences with V and J called. Missing clones are a known gap in these copies; in checked studies unresolved V genes cover under half, and the rest lacks a known reason. D and trimming come from the DNA, and the V and J calls and clone size come from that table. The sample records about 130,000 clones, about 87% of which are singletons. The biggest ten clones account for roughly 5.4% of the sample.

General findings and caveats noted by the study authors: Spike-specific TCR breadth and depth rose significantly after two AZD1222 doses compared with day 0 and with MenACWY recipients. The 56-69-year group was small, and its depth increase did not reach significance, likely because of low power. Because no samples from the day 14 peak response were available, repertoires could be characterized only after the peak T cell response. Only five or six AZD1222 recipients were SARS-CoV-2 seropositive at baseline, limiting conclusions about previously exposed vaccinees. Vaccine-associated CD4 TCRs spanned the whole spike protein, with dominant responses in regions 160-218 and 743-854. Reportedly, almost half of the unique spike-specific TCRs recognized epitopes lying outside the regions that are mutated in the B.1.351 and B.1.1.7 variants. Most participants were white British and females outnumbered males, and the authors suggested that clonal diversity may have been underestimated.

The sample holds a few counts of this clone. No antigen is known for it. Base qualities are missing; no much larger clone stands one base away. The rearranged chain carries TRBV6-5 and TRBJ1-1; no D gene is confidently identified. This specimen was peripheral blood, taken on day 0 of AZD1222 vaccination. The clonotype originates from an adult in good health. The CDR3 corresponds to CASSYLFKAFF. The sequenced DNA: TGTGCCAGCAGTTACTTATTTAAAGCTTTCTTT.